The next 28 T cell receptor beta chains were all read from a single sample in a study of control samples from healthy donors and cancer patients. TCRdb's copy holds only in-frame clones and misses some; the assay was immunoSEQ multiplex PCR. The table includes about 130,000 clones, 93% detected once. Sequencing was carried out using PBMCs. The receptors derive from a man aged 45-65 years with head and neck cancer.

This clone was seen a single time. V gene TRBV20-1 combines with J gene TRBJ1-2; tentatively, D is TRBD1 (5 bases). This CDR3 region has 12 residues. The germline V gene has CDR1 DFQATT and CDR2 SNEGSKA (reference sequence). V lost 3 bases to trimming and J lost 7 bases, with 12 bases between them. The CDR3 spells CSASDGGGGYTF. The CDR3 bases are TGCAGTGCTAGTGATGGGGGGGGTGGCTACACCTTC.

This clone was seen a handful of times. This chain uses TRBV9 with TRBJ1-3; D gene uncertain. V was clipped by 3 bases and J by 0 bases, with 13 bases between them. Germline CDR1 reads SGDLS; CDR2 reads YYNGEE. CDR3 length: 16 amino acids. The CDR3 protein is CASSGRPVVSGNTIYF. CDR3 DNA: TGTGCCAGCAGCGGACGACCGGTAGTCTCTGGAAACACCATATATTTT.

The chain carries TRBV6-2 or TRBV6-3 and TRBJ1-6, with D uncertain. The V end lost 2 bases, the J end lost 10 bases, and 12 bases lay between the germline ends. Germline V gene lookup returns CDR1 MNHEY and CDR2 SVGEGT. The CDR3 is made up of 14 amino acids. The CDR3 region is CASSYGWDGSPLHF. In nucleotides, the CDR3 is TGTGCCAGCAGTTACGGCTGGGATGGATCACCCCTCCACTTT.

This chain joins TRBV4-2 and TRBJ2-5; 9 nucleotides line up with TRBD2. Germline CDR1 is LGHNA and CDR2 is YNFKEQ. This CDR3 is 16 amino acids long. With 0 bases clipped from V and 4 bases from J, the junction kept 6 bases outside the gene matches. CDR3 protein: CASSQEGRGGGETQYF. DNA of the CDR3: TGTGCCAGCAGCCAAGAAGGGCGGGGGGGCGGAGAGACCCAGTACTTC.

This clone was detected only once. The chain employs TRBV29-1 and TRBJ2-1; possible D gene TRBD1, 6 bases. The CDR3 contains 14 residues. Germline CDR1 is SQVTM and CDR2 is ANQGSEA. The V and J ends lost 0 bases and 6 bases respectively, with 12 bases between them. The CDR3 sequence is CSVEEFGRGNEQFF. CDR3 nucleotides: TGCAGCGTTGAAGAGTTCGGCAGGGGCAATGAGCAGTTCTTC.

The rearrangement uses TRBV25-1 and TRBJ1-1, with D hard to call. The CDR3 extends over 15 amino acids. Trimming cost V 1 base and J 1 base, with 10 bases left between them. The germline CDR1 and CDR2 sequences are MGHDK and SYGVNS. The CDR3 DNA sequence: TGTGCCAGCAGTGAATTGGGCAATCCGAACACTGAAGCTTTCTTT. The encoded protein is CASSELGNPNTEAFF.

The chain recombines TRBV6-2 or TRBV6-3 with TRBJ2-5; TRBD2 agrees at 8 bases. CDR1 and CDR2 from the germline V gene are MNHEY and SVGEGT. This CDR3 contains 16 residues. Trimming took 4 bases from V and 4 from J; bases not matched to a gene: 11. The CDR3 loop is CASSFRLAREGETQYF. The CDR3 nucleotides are TGTGCCAGCAGTTTTAGACTAGCCCGGGAGGGAGAGACCCAGTACTTC.

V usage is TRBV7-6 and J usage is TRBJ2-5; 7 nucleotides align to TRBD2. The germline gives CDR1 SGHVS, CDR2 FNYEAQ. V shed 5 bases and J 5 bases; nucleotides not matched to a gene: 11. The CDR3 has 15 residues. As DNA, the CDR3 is TGTGCCAGCAGCCTTCGACGGACCGGGGGGGAGACCCAGTACTTC. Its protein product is CASSLRRTGGETQYF.

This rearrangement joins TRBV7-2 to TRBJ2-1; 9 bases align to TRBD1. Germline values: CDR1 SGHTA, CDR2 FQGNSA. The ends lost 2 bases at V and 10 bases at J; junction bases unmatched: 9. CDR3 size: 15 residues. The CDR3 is CASSLILGTGIEQFF. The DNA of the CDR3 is TGTGCCAGCAGCTTAATTTTGGGGACAGGGATCGAGCAGTTCTTC.

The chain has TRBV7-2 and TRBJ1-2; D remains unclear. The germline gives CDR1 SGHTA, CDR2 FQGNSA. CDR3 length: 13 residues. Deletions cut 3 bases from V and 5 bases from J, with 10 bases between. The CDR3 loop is CASSFSADYGYTF. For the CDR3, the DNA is TGTGCCAGCAGCTTTAGCGCGGATTATGGCTACACCTTC. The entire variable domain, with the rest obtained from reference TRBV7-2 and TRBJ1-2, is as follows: GAGVSQSPSNKVTEKGKDVELRCDPISGHTALYWYRQSLGQGLEFLIYFQGNSAPDKSGLPSDRFSAERTGGSVSTLTIQRTQQEDSAVYLCASSFSADYGYTFGSGTRLTVV.

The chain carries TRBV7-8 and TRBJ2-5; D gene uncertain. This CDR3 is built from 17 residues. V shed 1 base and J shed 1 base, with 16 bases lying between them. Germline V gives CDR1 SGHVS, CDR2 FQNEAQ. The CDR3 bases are TGTGCCAGCAGCTTAGACGGGTGGGCAGCCTCCCAAGAGACCCAGTACTTC. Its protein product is CASSLDGWAASQETQYF.

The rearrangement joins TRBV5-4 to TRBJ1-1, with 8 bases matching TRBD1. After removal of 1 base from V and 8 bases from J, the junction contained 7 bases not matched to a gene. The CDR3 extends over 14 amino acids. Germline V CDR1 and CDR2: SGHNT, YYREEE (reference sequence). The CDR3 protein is CASSLRTGTIEAFF. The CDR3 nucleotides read TGTGCCAGCAGCTTGCGGACAGGGACCATCGAAGCTTTCTTT.

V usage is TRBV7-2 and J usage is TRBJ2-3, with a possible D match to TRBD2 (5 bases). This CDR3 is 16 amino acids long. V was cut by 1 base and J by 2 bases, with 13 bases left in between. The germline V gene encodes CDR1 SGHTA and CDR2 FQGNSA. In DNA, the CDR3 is TGTGCCAGCAGCTTAGAACCTACTAGTGTCACAGATACGCAGTATTTT. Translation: CASSLEPTSVTDTQYF.

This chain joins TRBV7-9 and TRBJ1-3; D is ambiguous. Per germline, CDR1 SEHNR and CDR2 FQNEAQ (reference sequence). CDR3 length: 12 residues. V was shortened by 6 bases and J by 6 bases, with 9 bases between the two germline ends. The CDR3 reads CASRGIINTIYF. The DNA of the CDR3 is TGTGCCAGCAGGGGGATCATAAACACCATATATTTT.

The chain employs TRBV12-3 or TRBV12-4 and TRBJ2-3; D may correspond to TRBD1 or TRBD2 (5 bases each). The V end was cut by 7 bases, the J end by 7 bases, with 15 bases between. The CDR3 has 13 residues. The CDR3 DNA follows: TGTGCCAGCACCGGGACCTCAGGAAATACGCAGTATTTT. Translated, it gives CASTGTSGNTQYF.

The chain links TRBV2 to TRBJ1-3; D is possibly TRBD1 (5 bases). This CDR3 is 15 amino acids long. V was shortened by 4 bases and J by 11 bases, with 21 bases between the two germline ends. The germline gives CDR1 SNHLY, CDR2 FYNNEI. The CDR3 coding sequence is TGTGCCAGCAGTGGTAGGGACCTAAAGTTCTCCGCCATATATTTT. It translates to CASSGRDLKFSAIYF. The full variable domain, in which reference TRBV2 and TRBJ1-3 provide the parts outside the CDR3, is EPEVTQTPSHQVTQMGQEVILRCVPISNHLYFYWYRQILGQKVEFLVSFYNNEISEKSEIFDDQFSVERPDGSNFTLKIRSTKLEDSAMYFCASSGRDLKFSAIYFGEGSWLTVV.

CDR3: CASSFGGKTQYF. CDR3 coding DNA: TGTGCCAGCAGTTTTGGGGGTAAGACCCAGTACTTC. This chain joins TRBV12-3 or TRBV12-4 and TRBJ2-5; D may correspond to TRBD1 or TRBD2 (5 bases each). The CDR3 extends over 12 amino acids. Trimming left V 3 bases short and J 6 bases short, with 8 bases between.

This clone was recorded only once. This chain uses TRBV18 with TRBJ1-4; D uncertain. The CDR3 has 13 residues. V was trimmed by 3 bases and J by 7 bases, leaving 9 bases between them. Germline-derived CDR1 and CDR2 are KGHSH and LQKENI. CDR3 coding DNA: TGTGCCAGCTCACCGGAAAGCCGTGAAAAACTGTTTTTT. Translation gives CASSPESREKLFF.

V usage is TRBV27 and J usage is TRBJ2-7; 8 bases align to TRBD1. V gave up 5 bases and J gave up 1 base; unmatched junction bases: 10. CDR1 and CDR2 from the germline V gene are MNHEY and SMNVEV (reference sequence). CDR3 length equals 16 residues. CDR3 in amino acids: CASSPRTGTYSYEQYF. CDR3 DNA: TGTGCCAGCAGTCCTCGGACAGGGACGTATTCCTACGAGCAGTACTTC.

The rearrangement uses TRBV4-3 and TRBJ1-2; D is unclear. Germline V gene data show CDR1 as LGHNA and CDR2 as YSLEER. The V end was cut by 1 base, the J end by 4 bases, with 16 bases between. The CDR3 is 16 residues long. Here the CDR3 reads CASSQVGQGLIYGYTF. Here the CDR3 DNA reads TGCGCCAGCAGCCAAGTAGGCCAAGGCTTAATCTATGGCTACACCTTC.

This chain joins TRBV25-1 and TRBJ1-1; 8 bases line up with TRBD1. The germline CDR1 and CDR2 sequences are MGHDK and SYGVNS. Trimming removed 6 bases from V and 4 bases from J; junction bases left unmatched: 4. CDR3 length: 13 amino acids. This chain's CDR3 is CASRATGGTEAFF. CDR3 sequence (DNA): TGTGCCAGCAGGGCCACAGGGGGCACTGAAGCTTTCTTT.

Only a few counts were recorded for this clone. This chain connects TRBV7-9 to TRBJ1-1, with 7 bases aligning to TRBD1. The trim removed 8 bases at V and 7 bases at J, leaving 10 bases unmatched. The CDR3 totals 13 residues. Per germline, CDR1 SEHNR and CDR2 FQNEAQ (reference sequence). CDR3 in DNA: TGTGCCAGCGGTTACACAGGGGCGGTTGAAGCTTTCTTT. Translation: CASGYTGAVEAFF. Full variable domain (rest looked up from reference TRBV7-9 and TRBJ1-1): DTGVSQNPRHKITKRGQNVTFRCDPISEHNRLYWYRQTLGQGPEFLTYFQNEAQLEKSRLLSDRFSAERPKGSFSTLEIQRTEQGDSAMYLCASGYTGAVEAFFGQGTRLTVV.

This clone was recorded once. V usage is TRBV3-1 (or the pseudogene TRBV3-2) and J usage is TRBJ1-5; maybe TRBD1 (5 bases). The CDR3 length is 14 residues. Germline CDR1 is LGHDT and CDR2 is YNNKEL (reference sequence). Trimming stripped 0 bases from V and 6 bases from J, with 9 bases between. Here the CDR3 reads CASSQDHRGQPQHF. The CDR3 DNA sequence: TGTGCCAGCAGCCAAGATCATAGGGGTCAGCCCCAGCATTTT.

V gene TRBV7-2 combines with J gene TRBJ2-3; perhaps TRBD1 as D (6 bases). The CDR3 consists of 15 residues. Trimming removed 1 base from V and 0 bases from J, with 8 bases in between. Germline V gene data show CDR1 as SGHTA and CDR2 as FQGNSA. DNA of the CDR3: TGTGCCAGCAGCTTAGACGGACAGAGCACAGATACGCAGTATTTT. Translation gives CASSLDGQSTDTQYF.

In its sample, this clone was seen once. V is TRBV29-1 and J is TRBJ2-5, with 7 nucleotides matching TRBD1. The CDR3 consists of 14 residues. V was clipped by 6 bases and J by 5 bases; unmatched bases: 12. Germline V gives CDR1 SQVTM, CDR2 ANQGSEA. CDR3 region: CSVKTGQHPETQYF. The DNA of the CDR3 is TGCAGCGTAAAAACGGGACAGCACCCTGAGACCCAGTACTTC.

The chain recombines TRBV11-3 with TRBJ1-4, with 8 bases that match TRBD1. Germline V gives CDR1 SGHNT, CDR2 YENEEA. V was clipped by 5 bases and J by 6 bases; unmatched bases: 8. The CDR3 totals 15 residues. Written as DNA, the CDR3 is TGTGCCAGCAGCCTACGGACAGGGAGGGATGAAAAACTGTTTTTT. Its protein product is CASSLRTGRDEKLFF.

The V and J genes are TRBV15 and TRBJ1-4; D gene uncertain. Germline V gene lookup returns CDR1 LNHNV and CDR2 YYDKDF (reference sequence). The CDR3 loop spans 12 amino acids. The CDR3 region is CATGRVNEKLFF. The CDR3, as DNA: TGTGCAACCGGGAGGGTAAATGAAAAACTGTTTTTT.

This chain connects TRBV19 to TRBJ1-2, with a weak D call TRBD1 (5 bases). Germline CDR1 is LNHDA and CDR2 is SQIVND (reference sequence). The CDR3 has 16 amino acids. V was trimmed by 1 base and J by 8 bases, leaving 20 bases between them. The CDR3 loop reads CASSIGPGRRLMGYTF. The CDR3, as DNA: TGTGCCAGTAGTATAGGGCCGGGACGGAGATTAATGGGCTACACCTTC.